The rows below give T cell receptor beta chains drawn from one sample of a study of shared clonotypes between healthy human individuals. Method: immunoSEQ multiplex PCR; TCRdb's copy keeps in-frame clones and lacks some. This sample yields 2,100,000 or so clones, of which roughly 95% are seen a single time; roughly 0.13% belongs to the top ten. Sample: naive CD4+ T cells sorted from blood. These receptors all stem from a man aged 18 to 30 in good health. CDR3s include the opening cysteine and the closing phenylalanine or tryptophan. Each record gives: clone size, D gene, V gene, J gene, CDR3 DNA, CDR3 protein. The D gene is left open where the match is weak. A clone size is listed for some rows: how often the clone was seen (once, few, many), or a class if it is expanded.

clone_size: NA; d_call: NA; v_call: TRBV7-2; j_call: TRBJ2-5; cdr3_nt: TGTGCCAGCTCTTTGGGGCAGGGGGGGACCCAGTACTTC; cdr3_aa: CASSLGQGGTQYF
clone_size: NA; d_call: TRBD1; v_call: TRBV7-8; j_call: TRBJ1-1; cdr3_nt: TGTGCCAGCAGTTCTAAAGGACAGGGCACTGAAGCTTTCTTT; cdr3_aa: CASSSKGQGTEAFF
clone_size: NA; d_call: NA; v_call: TRBV2; j_call: TRBJ1-5; cdr3_nt: TGTGCCAGCAGGGCGGGGGGGGCGAGCAATCAGCCCCAGCATTTT; cdr3_aa: CASRAGGASNQPQHF
clone_size: NA; d_call: NA; v_call: TRBV5-7; j_call: TRBJ2-5; cdr3_nt: TGTGCCAGCAGCCGAGGGTGCGAGACCCAGTACTTC; cdr3_aa: CASSRGCETQYF
clone_size: few; d_call: TRBD2; v_call: TRBV6-6; j_call: TRBJ2-1; cdr3_nt: TGTGCCAGCAGTTACCCCGCCCAGCGGGAGACGAATGAGCAGTTCTTC; cdr3_aa: CASSYPAQRETNEQFF
clone_size: once; d_call: TRBD1; v_call: TRBV7-2; j_call: TRBJ1-1; cdr3_nt: TGTGCCAGCAGCTTAAAGGGACAGGGCTACACTGAAGCTTTCTTT; cdr3_aa: CASSLKGQGYTEAFF
clone_size: NA; d_call: NA; v_call: TRBV5-4; j_call: TRBJ1-2; cdr3_nt: TGTGCCAGCAGCTTCCCGGGACATCTCTATGGCTACACCTTC; cdr3_aa: CASSFPGHLYGYTF
clone_size: NA; d_call: TRBD1; v_call: TRBV5-6; j_call: TRBJ1-1; cdr3_nt: TGTGCCAGCAGCCTGAGGGACAGGGCAAACACTGAAGCTTTCTTT; cdr3_aa: CASSLRDRANTEAFF
clone_size: once; d_call: NA; v_call: TRBV28; j_call: TRBJ1-2; cdr3_nt: TGTGCCAGCAGACCGTTGGACAGTTTTAACTATGGCTACACCTTC; cdr3_aa: CASRPLDSFNYGYTF
clone_size: NA; d_call: TRBD2; v_call: TRBV27; j_call: TRBJ2-7; cdr3_nt: TGTGCCAGCAGTTTTCGGGGGGGGTACGAGCAGTACTTC; cdr3_aa: CASSFRGGYEQYF
clone_size: NA; d_call: NA; v_call: TRBV15; j_call: TRBJ2-5; cdr3_nt: TGTGCCACCAGCGGGGGACCGATCCAAGAGACCCAGTACTTC; cdr3_aa: CATSGGPIQETQYF
clone_size: NA; d_call: NA; v_call: TRBV7-8; j_call: TRBJ2-7; cdr3_nt: TGTGCCAGCAGCCCCAGGGGCGGGACTACCTACGAGCAGTACTTC; cdr3_aa: CASSPRGGTTYEQYF
clone_size: NA; d_call: TRBD2; v_call: TRBV5-1; j_call: TRBJ2-1; cdr3_nt: TGCGCCAGCAGCCCCGGACTAGCGAGGGATGAGCAGTTCTTC; cdr3_aa: CASSPGLARDEQFF
clone_size: NA; d_call: NA; v_call: TRBV5-1; j_call: TRBJ1-6; cdr3_nt: TGCGCCAGCAGCTTGGTTCAGGGGAATTCACCCCTCCACTTT; cdr3_aa: CASSLVQGNSPLHF
clone_size: NA; d_call: NA; v_call: TRBV4-1; j_call: TRBJ2-7; cdr3_nt: TGCGCCAGCAGCCAAGAGGGGGCAGGGAGTAGGGGCGAGCAGTACTTC; cdr3_aa: CASSQEGAGSRGEQYF
clone_size: NA; d_call: NA; v_call: TRBV21-1; j_call: TRBJ2-7; cdr3_nt: TGTGCCAGCAGCAAATTTTCGGGAAGGGGCTCCTACGAGCAGTACTTC; cdr3_aa: CASSKFSGRGSYEQYF
clone_size: NA; d_call: NA; v_call: TRBV7-2; j_call: TRBJ2-1; cdr3_nt: TGTGCCAGCAGCTCCCGACTAGTTGGCTACAATGAGCAGTTCTTC; cdr3_aa: CASSSRLVGYNEQFF
clone_size: NA; d_call: NA; v_call: TRBV21-1; j_call: TRBJ2-7; cdr3_nt: TGTGCCAGCAGCAAAGGACAGGGGGGAAGCTCCTACGAGCAGTACTTC; cdr3_aa: CASSKGQGGSSYEQYF
clone_size: NA; d_call: TRBD1; v_call: TRBV6-5; j_call: TRBJ1-5; cdr3_nt: TGTGCCAGCAGTTACTCCGGGACAGGGGCTAATCAGCCCCAGCATTTT; cdr3_aa: CASSYSGTGANQPQHF
clone_size: NA; d_call: TRBD1; v_call: TRBV6-8; j_call: TRBJ2-1; cdr3_nt: TGTGCCACCCGACAGGGTAAGGGCAATGAGCAGTTCTTC; cdr3_aa: CATRQGKGNEQFF
clone_size: NA; d_call: NA; v_call: TRBV10-3; j_call: TRBJ2-2; cdr3_nt: TGTGCCACCGCAGGGGGGACCGGGGAGCTGTTTTTT; cdr3_aa: CATAGGTGELFF
clone_size: once; d_call: TRBD2; v_call: TRBV28; j_call: TRBJ2-7; cdr3_nt: TGTGCCAGCAGGCCGGGGGGGTATGTCTACGAGCAGTACTTC; cdr3_aa: CASRPGGYVYEQYF
clone_size: NA; d_call: TRBD2; v_call: TRBV7-9; j_call: TRBJ2-7; cdr3_nt: TGTGCCAGCAGCCCCCGGACTAGCGAGCAGTACTTC; cdr3_aa: CASSPRTSEQYF
clone_size: NA; d_call: NA; v_call: TRBV6-1; j_call: TRBJ2-3; cdr3_nt: TGTGCCAGCAGTGTAGGGTTGGGGACCACAGATACGCAGTATTTT; cdr3_aa: CASSVGLGTTDTQYF
clone_size: once; d_call: NA; v_call: TRBV6-5; j_call: TRBJ1-1; cdr3_nt: TGTGCCAGCAGCAACCAGGGTGCTGGGAACACTGAAGCTTTCTTT; cdr3_aa: CASSNQGAGNTEAFF
clone_size: NA; d_call: NA; v_call: TRBV7-9; j_call: TRBJ1-5; cdr3_nt: TGTGCCAGCAGCTTAGTCCCGAATCAGCCCCAGCATTTT; cdr3_aa: CASSLVPNQPQHF
clone_size: NA; d_call: NA; v_call: TRBV5-4; j_call: TRBJ2-7; cdr3_nt: TGTGCCAGCAGCCTCCGGGACATGAGGGGCGAGCAGTACTTC; cdr3_aa: CASSLRDMRGEQYF
clone_size: NA; d_call: NA; v_call: TRBV6-1; j_call: TRBJ1-5; cdr3_nt: TGTGCCAGCAGTGGGTTTGGGGGGACCTTGAACAATCAGCCCCAGCATTTT; cdr3_aa: CASSGFGGTLNNQPQHF
clone_size: NA; d_call: NA; v_call: TRBV4-1; j_call: TRBJ1-5; cdr3_nt: TGCGCCAGCAGCCAAGATCGGTCGTGGACACGAAATCAGCCCCAGCATTTT; cdr3_aa: CASSQDRSWTRNQPQHF
clone_size: NA; d_call: NA; v_call: TRBV5-4; j_call: TRBJ1-2; cdr3_nt: TGTGCCAGCAGCTTGTTGGGGGGCTATGGCTACACCTTC; cdr3_aa: CASSLLGGYGYTF
clone_size: NA; d_call: TRBD2; v_call: TRBV9; j_call: TRBJ2-3; cdr3_nt: TGTGCCAGCAGCGTAGAGTTTGGGCTAGCGGAAAGCCCAGATACGCAGTATTTT; cdr3_aa: CASSVEFGLAESPDTQYF
clone_size: NA; d_call: NA; v_call: TRBV20-1; j_call: TRBJ2-7; cdr3_nt: TGCAGTGCTGCTGAGACTAGCGAGCAGTACTTC; cdr3_aa: CSAAETSEQYF
clone_size: NA; d_call: NA; v_call: TRBV28; j_call: TRBJ2-2; cdr3_nt: TGTGCCAGCAGTTTGAGAGTCACCGGGGAGCTGTTTTTT; cdr3_aa: CASSLRVTGELFF
clone_size: NA; d_call: NA; v_call: TRBV28; j_call: TRBJ1-4; cdr3_nt: TGTGCCAGCAGACGAACAGGGCAACTGTTTTTT; cdr3_aa: CASRRTGQLFF
clone_size: NA; d_call: NA; v_call: TRBV10-3; j_call: TRBJ2-1; cdr3_nt: TGTGCCATCAGTGAGCCGGGGGAGTCGGCGAACAATGAGCAGTTCTTC; cdr3_aa: CAISEPGESANNEQFF
clone_size: NA; d_call: TRBD1; v_call: TRBV5-4; j_call: TRBJ2-7; cdr3_nt: TGTGCCAGCAGCCCCGGGACAGGGGGCTACGAGCAGTACTTC; cdr3_aa: CASSPGTGGYEQYF
clone_size: NA; d_call: TRBD2; v_call: TRBV4-2; j_call: TRBJ2-1; cdr3_nt: TGTGCCAGCAGCCAGCAGCCCGGAGCGGGAGCCTACAATGAGCAGTTCTTC; cdr3_aa: CASSQQPGAGAYNEQFF
clone_size: NA; d_call: NA; v_call: TRBV7-2; j_call: TRBJ2-4; cdr3_nt: TGTGCCAGCAGCCTCAACCGGGACAACATTCAGTACTTC; cdr3_aa: CASSLNRDNIQYF
clone_size: NA; d_call: NA; v_call: TRBV29-1; j_call: TRBJ1-3; cdr3_nt: TGCAGCGTCGAGAGTACCGGAAACACCATATATTTT; cdr3_aa: CSVESTGNTIYF
clone_size: NA; d_call: TRBD1; v_call: TRBV5-1; j_call: TRBJ1-2; cdr3_nt: TGCGCCAGCAGCTTGGTCCCAACAGGGGACAACTATGGCTACACCTTC; cdr3_aa: CASSLVPTGDNYGYTF
clone_size: once; d_call: NA; v_call: TRBV29-1; j_call: TRBJ1-2; cdr3_nt: TGCAGCGTTGCAGTCACAGGGTCGGGTGGCTACACCTTC; cdr3_aa: CSVAVTGSGGYTF
clone_size: NA; d_call: TRBD1; v_call: TRBV30; j_call: TRBJ2-7; cdr3_nt: TGTGCCTGGAGGGCAGGGGGCGCAGGGCAGTACTTC; cdr3_aa: CAWRAGGAGQYF
clone_size: NA; d_call: NA; v_call: TRBV5-6; j_call: TRBJ1-2; cdr3_nt: TGTGCCAGCAGCTTCAGATGGAACCCCAATGGCTACACCTTC; cdr3_aa: CASSFRWNPNGYTF
clone_size: NA; d_call: NA; v_call: TRBV29-1; j_call: TRBJ1-1; cdr3_nt: TGCAGCGTTGAAAGGGGGAACACTGAAGCTTTCTTT; cdr3_aa: CSVERGNTEAFF
clone_size: NA; d_call: NA; v_call: TRBV6-5; j_call: TRBJ2-7; cdr3_nt: TGTGCCAGCCGATCTTGGAACCCAGCCTACGAGCAGTACTTC; cdr3_aa: CASRSWNPAYEQYF
clone_size: NA; d_call: NA; v_call: TRBV15; j_call: TRBJ1-4; cdr3_nt: TGTGCCACCAGCAGAGGAGGGACTTCTAATGAAAAACTGTTTTTT; cdr3_aa: CATSRGGTSNEKLFF